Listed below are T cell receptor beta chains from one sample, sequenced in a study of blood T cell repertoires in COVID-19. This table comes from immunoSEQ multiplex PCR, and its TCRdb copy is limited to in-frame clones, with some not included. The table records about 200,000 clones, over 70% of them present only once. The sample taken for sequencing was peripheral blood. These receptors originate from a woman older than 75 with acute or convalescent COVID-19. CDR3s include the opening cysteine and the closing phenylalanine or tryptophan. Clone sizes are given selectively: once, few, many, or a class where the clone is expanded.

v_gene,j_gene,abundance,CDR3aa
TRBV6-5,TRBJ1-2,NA,CASSYPPGQGNYGYTF
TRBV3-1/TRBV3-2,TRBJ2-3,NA,CASSQDNPSHRTDTQYF
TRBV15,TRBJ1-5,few,CATSSLGQQRGPQHF
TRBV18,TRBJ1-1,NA,CASSPTQGMNTEAFF
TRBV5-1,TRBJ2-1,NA,CASSFQRAGNEQFF
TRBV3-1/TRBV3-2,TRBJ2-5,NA,CASSPYRDRQETQYF
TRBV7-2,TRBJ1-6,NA,CASSSRVLNSPLHF
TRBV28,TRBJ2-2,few,CASSLLTSGNTGELFF
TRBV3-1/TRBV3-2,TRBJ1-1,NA,CASSQVYSHQHEAFF
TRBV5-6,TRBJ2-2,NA,CASTPSLGLGVGELFF
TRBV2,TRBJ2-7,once,CASSGSGGFGEQYF
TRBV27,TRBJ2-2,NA,CASSLQGLRNTGELFF
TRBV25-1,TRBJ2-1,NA,CASSGLDSEQFF
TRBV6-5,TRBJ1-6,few,CASTWDRGEPLHF
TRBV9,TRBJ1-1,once,CASSVDWGSTEAFF
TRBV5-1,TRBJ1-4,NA,CASSLGAANEKLFF
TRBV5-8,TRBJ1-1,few,CASSWTGGDEAFF
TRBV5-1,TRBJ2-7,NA,CASSLASVALYEQYF
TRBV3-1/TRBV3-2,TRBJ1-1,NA,CASSQTGSSTEAFF
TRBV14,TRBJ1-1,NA,CASSQEKQGTEAFF
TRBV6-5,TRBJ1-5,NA,CASSRETGGHQPQHF
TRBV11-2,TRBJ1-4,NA,CASSLGDRDNEKLFF
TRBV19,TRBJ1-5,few,CASTALDILMPQHF
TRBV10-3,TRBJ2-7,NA,CAISPGQGINEQYF
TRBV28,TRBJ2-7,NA,CASSLRQANYEQYF
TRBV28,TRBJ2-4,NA,CASSSYRGIQYF
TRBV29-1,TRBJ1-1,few,CSACKGAVKGTEAFF
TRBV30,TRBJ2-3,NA,CAWSPGGTDTQYF
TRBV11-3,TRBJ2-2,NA,CASSLLGGDTGELFF
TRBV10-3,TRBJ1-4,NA,CAISESYYEKLFF
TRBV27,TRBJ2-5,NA,CASSLGTSGPGGTQYF
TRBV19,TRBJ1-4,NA,CASSMLPGTNEKLFF
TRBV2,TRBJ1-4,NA,CASRADSPEKLFF
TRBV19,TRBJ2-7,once,CASSRGQGKYEQYF
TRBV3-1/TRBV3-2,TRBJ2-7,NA,CASSQDRQTKYF
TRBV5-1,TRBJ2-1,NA,CASSFDGRGGEQFF
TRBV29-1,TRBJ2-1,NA,CSVGGLAGSLGDEQFF
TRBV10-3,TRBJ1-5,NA,CAISELPISGSQPQHF
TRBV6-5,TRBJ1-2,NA,CASNRDRGGYGYTF
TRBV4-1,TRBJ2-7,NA,CASSQGSSGYEQYF
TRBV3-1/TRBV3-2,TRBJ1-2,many,CASSQGRQAGGYTF
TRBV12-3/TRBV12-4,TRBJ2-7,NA,CATSRGYEQYF
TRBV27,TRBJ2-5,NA,CANQLGQGGRKTQYF
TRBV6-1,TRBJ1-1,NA,CASSEVVQITEAFF
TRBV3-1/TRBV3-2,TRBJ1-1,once,CASSPEVTEAFF
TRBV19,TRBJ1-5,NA,CASSFYSGTGTNQPQHF
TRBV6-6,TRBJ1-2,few,CASSSNGGPNYGYTF
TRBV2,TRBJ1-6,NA,CASSSRGQDSPLHF
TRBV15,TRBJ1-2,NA,CATSRDGIYGYTF
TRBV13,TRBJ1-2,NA,CASSLGGYRANYGYTF
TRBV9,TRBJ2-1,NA,CASSVVSTPVQGGEQFF
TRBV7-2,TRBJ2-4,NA,CASSLHPGGNIQYF
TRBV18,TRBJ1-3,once,CASSPTVDSSGNTIYF
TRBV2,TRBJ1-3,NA,CASSGGQSSGNTIYF
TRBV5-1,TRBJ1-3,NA,CASQAWPGLVSGNTIYF
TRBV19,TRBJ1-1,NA,CASSHRDMNTEAFF
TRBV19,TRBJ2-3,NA,CASSGQYTDTQYF
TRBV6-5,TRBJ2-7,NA,CASRTQDSSYEQYF
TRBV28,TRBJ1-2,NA,CASSGSRDRWWGYTF
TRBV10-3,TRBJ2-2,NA,CAISRLAGDTGELFF